The entry below gives a single T cell receptor beta chain sequence along with its context. This record comes from a study of OX40 agonist ivuxolimab in advanced cancers. Trimming shortened V by 1 base and J by 8 bases, and 14 bases separated the two germline ends. Germline CDR1 and CDR2: MGHRA and YSYEKL. The CDR3 runs to 14 residues. The protocol was immunoSEQ multiplex PCR, while the TCRdb copy is restricted to in-frame clones and leaves out a portion. The sample holds 20,000 to 25,000 clones; approximately 89% are singletons and the top ten take approximately 10%. Specimen: CD4+ or CD8+ T cells sorted from blood, collected in a trial of the OX40 agonist ivuxolimab. The receptor was derived from an adult with an advanced solid tumor such as melanoma, head and neck, liver or kidney cancer. The chain has TRBV4-1 and TRBJ1-2, with TRBD1 as a possible D gene (5 bases). Here the CDR3 reads CASSQGGPGVGYTF. CDR3 DNA: TGCGCCAGCAGCCAAGGGGGCCCGGGGGTGGGCTACACCTTC.